The 26 T cell receptor beta chains below were found in one sample sequenced in a study of CD8+ T cells in alopecia areata. As the sequencing template, cDNA was produced by extracting RNA and reverse transcribing it. Some clones are missing from TCRdb's copy, which holds only in-frame ones; the method was immunoSEQ multiplex PCR. The sample consists of 100,000 to 150,000 clones, more than 30% of them appearing once. The sequencing input was CD4+ T cells sorted from blood. The receptors shown here come from a human donor with alopecia areata.

The J gene is TRBJ2-5, the V gene TRBV2; D gene uncertain. The CDR3 is 12 residues long. Trimming took off 6 bases at V and 2 bases at J, with 7 bases between the two ends. Germline V CDR1 and CDR2: SNHLY, FYNNEI. This CDR3 reads CASRAEQETQYF. CDR3 coding DNA: TGTGCCAGCAGGGCGGAGCAAGAGACCCAGTACTTC.

This clone was observed a handful of times. The chain uses TRBV30 and TRBJ2-1, with a possible D match to TRBD1 (6 bases). The V end lost 1 base, the J end lost 9 bases, and 13 bases lay between the germline ends. Germline values: CDR1 GTSNPN, CDR2 SVGIG (reference sequence). CDR3 size: 13 residues. In DNA, the CDR3 is TGTGCCTGGAGTGAGCAGGGGCAGGGTGAGCAGTTCTTC. It specifies CAWSEQGQGEQFF.

This chain links TRBV10-3 with TRBJ2-7; D unresolved. Between the trimmed V and J ends, which lost 0 bases and 5 bases, there was a span of 2 bases. Per the germline V gene, CDR1 is ENHRY and CDR2 is SYGVKD. The CDR3 spans 11 residues. The CDR3 coding sequence is TGTGCCATCAGTGAGTCCCACGAGCAGTACTTC. Translating gives CAISESHEQYF.

This clone has just a few counts. The CDR3 here is CASSPEGQGRETQYF. The CDR3 DNA follows: TGCGCCAGCAGCCCGGAAGGACAGGGACGGGAGACCCAGTACTTC. This chain uses TRBV23-1 with TRBJ2-5, with 8 nucleotides matching TRBD1. TRBV23-1 has ORF status, its function being uncertain. The CDR3 has 15 residues. The V and J ends lost 6 bases and 5 bases, in that order; junction bases with no gene match: 11.

The chain uses TRBV11-2 and TRBJ2-7, with a weak D call TRBD1 (6 bases). Germline values: CDR1 SGHAT, CDR2 FQNNGV. The CDR3 totals 14 residues. The V and J ends lost 1 base and 4 bases respectively, with 11 bases between them. The chain's CDR3 is CASSLGGRGYEQYF. CDR3 bases: TGTGCCAGCAGCTTAGGTGGCAGGGGATACGAGCAGTACTTC.

The chain has TRBV2 and TRBJ1-1; possibly TRBD1 for D (5 bases). V was pared by 6 bases and J by 9 bases, with 23 bases between. The germline gives CDR1 SNHLY, CDR2 FYNNEI. The CDR3 spans 15 residues. The CDR3 is CASSVSFQAGRKAFF. The CDR3 bases are TGTGCCAGCAGCGTTTCCTTCCAGGCAGGGAGGAAAGCTTTCTTT.

V gene TRBV7-2 combines with J gene TRBJ2-6; 8 bases are a match to TRBD2. CDR1 SGHTA and CDR2 FQGNSA come from the germline V gene. Trimming cost V 7 bases and J 2 bases; bases outside gene matches: 4. CDR3 length: 15 amino acids. The DNA for the CDR3 is TGTGCCAGCAAGAGCGGGGGTGCTGGGGCCAACGTCCTGACTTTC. Translation gives CASKSGGAGANVLTF.

The J gene is TRBJ2-1, the V gene TRBV29-1, with D possibly being TRBD2 (6 bases). Per the germline V gene, CDR1 is SQVTM and CDR2 is ANQGSEA. V lost 5 bases and J 4 bases, leaving 15 bases between the germline ends. This CDR3 is 14 amino acids long. CDR3: CSVRGSANYNEQFF. The CDR3 nucleotides are TGCAGCGTTCGGGGGAGTGCCAATTACAATGAGCAGTTCTTC.

There are a few counts of this clone. This chain links TRBV4-3 with TRBJ2-4, with TRBD1 matching 9 bases. Looked up from germline, CDR1 is LGHNA and CDR2 is YSLEER. The CDR3 runs 16 residues. V lost 0 bases to trimming and J lost 7 bases; unmatched junction nucleotides: 7. CDR3 nucleotides: TGCGCCAGCAGCCAAGATCTGGGGACAGGGAGGAACATTCAGTACTTC. Protein: CASSQDLGTGRNIQYF.

V gene TRBV5-4 combines with J gene TRBJ1-5, with 7 bases that match TRBD1. V lost 0 bases and J lost 2; bases outside the gene matches: 5. CDR1 SGHNT and CDR2 YYREEE come from the germline V gene (reference sequence). This CDR3 is built from 16 residues. The CDR3 DNA follows: TGTGCCAGCAGCTTGGGAGGGACAGCTCGCAATCAGCCCCAGCATTTT. Translation: CASSLGGTARNQPQHF.

This clone was recorded only once. The rearrangement joins TRBV5-1 to TRBJ1-5, with 10 bases that match TRBD1. Germline CDR1 is SGHRS and CDR2 is YFSETQ. Losses at the gene ends were 6 bases for V and 7 bases for J; bases not matched to a gene: 4. The CDR3 runs 13 residues. The CDR3 sequence: CASTLGQGQPQHF. The CDR3 nucleotides are TGCGCCAGCACGCTGGGACAGGGGCAGCCCCAGCATTTT.

The V call is TRBV20-1, the J call TRBJ2-1; D is unclear. CDR3 length: 11 residues. V lost 4 bases and J 9 bases, leaving 10 bases between the germline ends. Germline lookup yields CDR1 DFQATT and CDR2 SNEGSKA (reference sequence). CDR3 loop: CSATISSEQFF. In DNA form, the CDR3 reads TGCAGTGCTACAATTAGCAGTGAGCAGTTCTTC.

The rearrangement joins TRBV29-1 to TRBJ1-1; D is possibly TRBD1 (6 bases). Germline lookup yields CDR1 SQVTM and CDR2 ANQGSEA. This CDR3 comprises 12 residues. Trimming took 4 bases from V and 5 from J, leaving 11 bases between them. The CDR3 here is CSVALTGTEAFF. CDR3 nucleotide sequence: TGCAGCGTTGCTCTGACAGGTACTGAAGCTTTCTTT.

CDR3 nucleotide sequence: TGCGCCAGCAGCGCGGGACAGGGGATGCTCTACGAGCAGTACTTC. It yields the protein CASSAGQGMLYEQYF. The chain uses TRBV5-1 and TRBJ2-7; 10 bases are shared with TRBD1. CDR1 and CDR2 (germline): SGHRS, YFSETQ. Unmatched junction bases numbered 7, after V lost 4 bases and J lost 3 bases. The CDR3 runs 15 residues.

This clone came up a few times. The chain is built from TRBV11-2 and TRBJ2-3; D gene uncertain. The CDR3 is 12 amino acids. V was cut by 5 bases and J by 0 bases, with 3 bases left in between. Germline CDR1 SGHAT, CDR2 FQNNGV. The CDR3 bases are TGTGCCAGCAGCGAGAGCACAGATACGCAGTATTTT. Translated, it gives CASSESTDTQYF. The full variable domain, in which reference TRBV11-2 and TRBJ2-3 provide the parts outside the CDR3, is EAGVAQSPRYKIIEKRQSVAFWCNPISGHATLYWYQQILGQGPKLLIQFQNNGVVDDSQLPKDRFSAERLKGVDSTLKIQPAKLEDSAVYLCASSESTDTQYFGPGTRLTVL.

J is TRBJ2-1 and V is TRBV25-1, with 7 bases fitting TRBD2. The CDR3 extends over 14 amino acids. With V trimmed by 0 bases and J by 9 bases, 5 bases remained unmatched. Germline CDR1 MGHDK, CDR2 SYGVNS. CDR3 DNA: TGTGCCAGCAGTGAATACGGGGGGTTGGGTGAGCAGTTCTTC. Amino acid sequence: CASSEYGGLGEQFF.

The rearrangement joins TRBV29-1 to TRBJ1-1; D may be TRBD1 (5 bases). This CDR3 is 13 amino acids long. Trimming pared 7 bases from V and 1 base from J, leaving 13 bases between. CDR1 is SQVTM, CDR2 ANQGSEA, per germline. CDR3 loop: CSGRMTANTEAFF. DNA of the CDR3: TGCAGCGGCCGGATGACAGCGAACACTGAAGCTTTCTTT. The variable domain in full, completed from reference TRBV29-1 and TRBJ1-1, reads SAVISQKPSRDICQRGTSLTIQCQVDSQVTMMFWYRQQPGQSLTLIATANQGSEATYESGFVIDKFPISRPNLTFSTLTVSNMSPEDSSIYLCSGRMTANTEAFFGQGTRLTVV.

This clone was counted a few times. The chain carries TRBV29-1 and TRBJ2-5, with 9 nucleotides matching TRBD1. TRBJ2-7 explains the end of the DNA better; the J call may be wrong. Germline loops: CDR1 SQVTM, CDR2 ANQGSEA. CDR3 length: 13 residues. CDR3 loop: CSVLQGARDEQYF. Here the CDR3 DNA reads TGCAGCGTCCTACAGGGGGCTCGGGACGAGCAGTACTTC.

The rearrangement joins TRBV29-1 to TRBJ2-5, with a possible D match to TRBD2 (7 bases). The CDR3 is made up of 14 amino acids. Trimming removed 3 bases from V and 5 bases from J, with 16 bases in between. Germline V gives CDR1 SQVTM, CDR2 ANQGSEA. CDR3 protein: CSVDTRGAGETQYF. The DNA for the CDR3 is TGCAGCGTTGATACCCGGGGGGCCGGGGAGACCCAGTACTTC.

The chain is built from TRBV7-2 and TRBJ2-5; D gene uncertain. This CDR3 is 13 amino acids long. Trimming took 1 base from V and 4 from J, leaving 7 bases between them. Germline lookup yields CDR1 SGHTA and CDR2 FQGNSA. The CDR3 is CASSLDSRETQYF. In DNA form, the CDR3 reads TGTGCCAGCAGCTTAGATTCGAGAGAGACCCAGTACTTC.

The chain links TRBV28 to TRBJ2-1, with 12 bases that match TRBD1. Germline values: CDR1 MDHEN, CDR2 SYDVKM. This CDR3 has 16 residues. The ends lost 6 bases at V and 15 bases at J; junction bases unmatched: 18. In nucleotides, the CDR3 is TGTGCCAGCAGCCCAACCGGGACAGGGGGCTTAAGCGGGGCGTTCTTC. Its protein is CASSPTGTGGLSGAFF.

This clone was recorded a few times. V and J are TRBV27 and TRBJ2-1; D may be TRBD1 or TRBD2 (5 bases each). The germline gives CDR1 MNHEY, CDR2 SMNVEV (reference sequence). Trimming pared 4 bases from V and 10 bases from J, leaving 8 bases between. The CDR3 loop spans 11 amino acids. CDR3 coding DNA: TGTGCCAGCAGTTCCGAGGGGGAGCAGTTCTTC. This translates into CASSSEGEQFF.

This clone appeared a single time. The V call is TRBV30, the J call TRBJ2-2; the D gene could be TRBD1 or TRBD2 (6 bases each). From germline, CDR1 is GTSNPN and CDR2 SVGIG (reference sequence). The V end lost 2 bases, the J end lost 5 bases, and 12 bases lay between the germline ends. The CDR3 runs to 14 residues. The CDR3 here is CAWSRGEGTGELFF. CDR3 DNA: TGTGCCTGGAGTAGGGGGGAAGGAACCGGGGAGCTGTTTTTT.

This clone occurred a few times. The gene calls are TRBV29-1 and TRBJ2-7; TRBD2 aligns across 8 bases. J lost 3 bases, V lost 6 bases, and 13 bases had no gene match. Germline V gene data show CDR1 as SQVTM and CDR2 as ANQGSEA. The CDR3 length is 15 residues. The CDR3, as DNA: TGCAGCGTCGCTAGATATAGCGGGATAAACTACGAGCAGTACTTC. This sequence encodes CSVARYSGINYEQYF.

The chain recombines TRBV9 with TRBJ2-1; D possibly corresponds to TRBD2 (6 bases). CDR1 SGDLS and CDR2 YYNGEE come from the germline V gene. This CDR3 has 15 amino acids. Trimming shortened V by 0 bases and J by 1 base, and 8 bases separated the two germline ends. CDR3 residues: CASSVEGLSYNEQFF. CDR3 DNA: TGTGCCAGCAGCGTAGAGGGACTGTCCTACAATGAGCAGTTCTTC. The full variable domain, its missing parts supplied by reference TRBV9 and TRBJ2-1, is DSGVTQTPKHLITATGQRVTLRCSPRSGDLSVYWYQQSLDQGLQFLIQYYNGEERAKGNILERFSAQQFPDLHSELNLSSLELGDSALYFCASSVEGLSYNEQFFGPGTRLTVL.

The chain is built from TRBV30 and TRBJ1-5; 7 bases align to TRBD1. The CDR3 sequence is 13 residues long. CDR1 is GTSNPN, CDR2 SVGIG, per germline (reference sequence). The J segment lost 7 bases and the V segment lost 3 bases, leaving 6 bases of the junction unmatched. The CDR3 spells CAWSSTGNQPQHF. The CDR3 bases are TGTGCCTGGAGCTCGACAGGGAACCAGCCCCAGCATTTT.